The 15 T cell receptor beta chains below come from one sample, sequenced in a study of beta chain features in type 1 diabetes. The authors reverse transcribed all of the isolated RNA, so sequencing captured expressed TCRB transcripts. Clones were read by immunoSEQ multiplex PCR, and TCRdb kept only the in-frame ones, dropping some. The table includes a few hundred thousand clones, about 15% detected once. Sequenced sample: naive CD4+ T cells from blood. These receptors were obtained from a young woman in good health.

This clone came up a few times. CDR3 loop: CASSLAGTGTITAFF. CDR3 DNA: TGTGCCAGCAGCTTGGCCGGGACAGGGACAATCACAGCTTTCTTT. This chain links TRBV5-4 with TRBJ1-1; 9 nucleotides align to TRBD1. CDR1 is SGHNT, CDR2 YYREEE, per germline (reference sequence). CDR3 length equals 15 residues. Losses at the gene ends were 0 bases for V and 10 bases for J; bases not matched to a gene: 10.

The chain recombines TRBV29-1 with TRBJ2-5; D might be TRBD2 (6 bases). Germline-derived CDR1 and CDR2 are SQVTM and ANQGSEA. V lost 4 bases to trimming and J lost 4 bases, with 13 bases between them. The CDR3 totals 13 residues. CDR3 sequence: CSVAISSVETQYF. DNA for the CDR3: TGCAGCGTTGCGATTTCTAGCGTAGAGACCCAGTACTTC.

The chain carries TRBV29-1 and TRBJ2-1; 10 bases fit TRBD2. V lost 5 bases, J lost 3 bases, and 7 bases stayed unmatched. Germline CDR1 SQVTM, CDR2 ANQGSEA. The CDR3 consists of 15 residues. Here the CDR3 reads CSVSTTSGYYNEQFF. In DNA form, the CDR3 reads TGCAGCGTTTCGACGACTAGCGGGTACTACAATGAGCAGTTCTTC.

This clone was seen a few times. The V gene is TRBV14, the J gene TRBJ1-1, with TRBD1 matching over 7 bases. V lost 4 bases and J lost 3; bases outside the gene matches: 11. Germline-derived CDR1 and CDR2 are SGHDN and FVKESK. The CDR3 sequence is 16 residues long. CDR3 loop: CASSPLHRGLDTEAFF. The CDR3 coding sequence is TGTGCCAGCAGCCCGCTGCACAGGGGTTTAGACACTGAAGCTTTCTTT. Full variable domain (outside the CDR3, taken from reference TRBV14 and TRBJ1-1): EAGVTQFPSHSVIEKGQTVTLRCDPISGHDNLYWYRRVMGKEIKFLLHFVKESKQDESGMPNNRFLAERTGGTYSTLKVQPAELEDSGVYFCASSPLHRGLDTEAFFGQGTRLTVV.

This clone has a handful of counts. The sample carries other DNA sequences with the same CDR3. The gene calls are TRBV30 and TRBJ2-7; D ambiguous. Germline V gene lookup returns CDR1 GTSNPN and CDR2 SVGIG (reference sequence). Trimming cost V 5 bases and J 3 bases, with 11 bases left between them. This CDR3 comprises 12 residues. This chain's CDR3 is CAWSVTSYEQYF. The DNA of the CDR3 is TGTGCCTGGTCAGTTACCAGCTACGAGCAGTACTTC. The variable domain in full, with the rest retrieved from reference TRBV30 and TRBJ2-7, is SQTIHQWPATLVQPVGSPLSLECTVEGTSNPNLYWYRQAAGRGLQLLFYSVGIGQISSEVPQNLSASRPQDRQFILSSKKLLLSDSGFYLCAWSVTSYEQYFGPGTRLTVT.

The chain joins TRBV19 to TRBJ1-5; unclear D gene. The CDR3 loop spans 16 amino acids. Germline V CDR1 and CDR2: LNHDA, SQIVND (reference sequence). Trimming left V 9 bases short and J 3 bases short, with 21 bases between. The CDR3 nucleotides are TGTGCCAGGGCCAACCGGGTGGCCAGTGACAATCAGCCCCAGCATTTT. Protein: CARANRVASDNQPQHF.

The rearrangement joins TRBV15 to TRBJ2-7, with D possibly being TRBD2 (5 bases). Trimming shortened V by 0 bases and J by 2 bases, and 11 bases separated the two germline ends. This CDR3 region has 15 residues. The germline gives CDR1 LNHNV, CDR2 YYDKDF (reference sequence). The CDR3 DNA reads TGTGCCACCAGCAGAGATGCGCTAGCCGCCTACGAGCAGTACTTC. It encodes CATSRDALAAYEQYF.

The V and J genes are TRBV6-1 and TRBJ2-5; D call uncertain. The germline V and J ends were trimmed by 4 bases and 3 bases, with 6 bases remaining between them. This CDR3 is 12 amino acids long. The germline V gene encodes CDR1 MNHNS and CDR2 SASEGT. CDR3 nucleotides: TGTGCCAGCAGTGCCGTCGAAGAGACCCAGTACTTC. Translated: CASSAVEETQYF.

In this sample, this clone turned up a few times. The chain carries TRBV30 and TRBJ2-7, with 8 bases that match TRBD1. V was pared by 8 bases and J by 4 bases, with 4 bases of the junction left unmatched. This CDR3 has 11 residues. Germline V gene data show CDR1 as GTSNPN and CDR2 as SVGIG (reference sequence). CDR3 amino acids: CALRQGYEQYF. The CDR3 DNA follows: TGTGCCCTTCGACAGGGGTACGAGCAGTACTTC.

There are a few counts of this clone. The chain combines TRBV5-1 with TRBJ1-2; TRBD1 aligns across 7 bases. Germline V gives CDR1 SGHRS, CDR2 YFSETQ. V trimming: 6 bases; J trimming: 8 bases; junction bases outside the gene matches: 10. The CDR3 is 13 amino acids. Written as DNA, the CDR3 is TGCGCCAGCACCTCAGACAGGGACGCGGGCTACACCTTC. It specifies CASTSDRDAGYTF.

The rearrangement joins TRBV19 to TRBJ2-1; possible D gene TRBD1, 5 bases. CDR3 length: 14 residues. V was trimmed by 5 bases and J by 6 bases, leaving 14 bases between them. Germline V CDR1 and CDR2: LNHDA, SQIVND (reference sequence). CDR3 in DNA: TGTGCCAGTAGTCCCTGGGGCTCCATCAATGAGCAGTTCTTC. Protein: CASSPWGSINEQFF.

This chain joins TRBV28 and TRBJ2-7; TRBD2 matches at 7 bases. V lost 6 bases to trimming and J lost 2 bases; unmatched junction nucleotides: 7. CDR3 length equals 14 residues. The germline V gene encodes CDR1 MDHEN and CDR2 SYDVKM. The CDR3 DNA reads as TGTGCCAGCAGAGAGACTAGCCCTGCCTACGAGCAGTACTTC. It yields the protein CASRETSPAYEQYF. The complete variable domain, with remaining parts taken from reference TRBV28 and TRBJ2-7, reads DVKVTQSSRYLVKRTGEKVFLECVQDMDHENMFWYRQDPGLGLRLIYFSYDVKMKEKGDIPEGYSVSREKKERFSLILESASTNQTSMYLCASRETSPAYEQYFGPGTRLTVT.

This clone has only a few counts. J is TRBJ1-4 and V is TRBV4-3; D might be TRBD1 (6 bases). Germline assignment: CDR1 LGHNA and CDR2 YSLEER. The V gene lost 0 bases and the J gene lost 8 bases, with 13 bases spanning the gap. The length of the CDR3 is 15 residues. The CDR3 region is CASSQDGQGNEKLFF. The CDR3 region has the DNA TGCGCCAGCAGCCAAGATGGGCAGGGGAACGAAAAACTGTTTTTT.

The chain is built from TRBV18 and TRBJ2-1, with D perhaps matching TRBD2 (5 bases). Germline CDR1 KGHSH, CDR2 LQKENI. The CDR3 totals 15 residues. V was clipped by 1 base and J by 2 bases, with 9 bases between them. The CDR3 coding sequence is TGTGCCAGCTCACCACGTAGCGCAGCCTACAATGAGCAGTTCTTC. This encodes CASSPRSAAYNEQFF.

This clone has a handful of counts. The V gene is TRBV29-1, the J gene TRBJ1-4; D is ambiguous. V lost 3 bases and J 3 bases, leaving 8 bases between the germline ends. CDR3 length: 13 residues. Germline CDR1 reads SQVTM; CDR2 reads ANQGSEA. CDR3 loop: CSVENAANEKLFF. CDR3 coding DNA: TGCAGCGTTGAGAATGCGGCTAATGAAAAACTGTTTTTT.